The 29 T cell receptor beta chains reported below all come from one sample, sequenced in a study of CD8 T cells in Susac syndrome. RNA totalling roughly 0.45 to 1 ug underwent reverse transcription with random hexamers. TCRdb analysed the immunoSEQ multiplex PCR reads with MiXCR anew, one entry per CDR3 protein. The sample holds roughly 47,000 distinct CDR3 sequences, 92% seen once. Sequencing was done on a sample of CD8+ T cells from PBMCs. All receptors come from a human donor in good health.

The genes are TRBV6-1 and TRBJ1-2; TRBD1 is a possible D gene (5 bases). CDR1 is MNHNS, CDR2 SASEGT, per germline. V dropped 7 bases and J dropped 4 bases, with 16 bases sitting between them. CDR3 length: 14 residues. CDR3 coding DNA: TGTGCCAGCACCTGGAGGGGCTCCGGCTATGGCTACACCTTC. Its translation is CASTWRGSGYGYTF.

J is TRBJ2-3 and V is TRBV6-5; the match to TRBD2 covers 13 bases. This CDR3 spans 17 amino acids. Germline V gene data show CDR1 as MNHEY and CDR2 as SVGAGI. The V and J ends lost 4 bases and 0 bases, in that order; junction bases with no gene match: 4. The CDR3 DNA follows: TGTGCCAGCAGTTTGGGACTAGCGGGACCTAGCACAGATACGCAGTATTTT. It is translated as CASSLGLAGPSTDTQYF.

The CDR3 DNA reads TGCAGCGTTGAAGATCCTAGCGGTATCTCCTACGAGCAGTACTTC. It translates to CSVEDPSGISYEQYF. The rearrangement joins TRBV29-1 to TRBJ2-7; 7 bases are a match to TRBD2. Germline V CDR1 and CDR2: SQVTM, ANQGSEA. The CDR3 runs to 15 residues. The V gene end was trimmed by 0 bases and the J gene end by 0 bases; junction bases not matched to a gene: 5.

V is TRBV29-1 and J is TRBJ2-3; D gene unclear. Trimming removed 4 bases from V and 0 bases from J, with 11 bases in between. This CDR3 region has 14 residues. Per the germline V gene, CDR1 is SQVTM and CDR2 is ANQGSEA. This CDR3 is CSVVCGFSTDTQYF. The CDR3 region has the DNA TGCAGCGTTGTGTGCGGATTTAGCACAGATACGCAGTATTTT.

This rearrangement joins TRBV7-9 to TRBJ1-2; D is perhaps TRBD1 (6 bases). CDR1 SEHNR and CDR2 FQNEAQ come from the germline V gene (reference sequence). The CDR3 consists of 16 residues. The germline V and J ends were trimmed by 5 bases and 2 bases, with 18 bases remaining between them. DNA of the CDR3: TGTGCCAGCAGCCCAAAGTTTAGACAGGAGAACTATGGCTACACCTTC. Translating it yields CASSPKFRQENYGYTF.

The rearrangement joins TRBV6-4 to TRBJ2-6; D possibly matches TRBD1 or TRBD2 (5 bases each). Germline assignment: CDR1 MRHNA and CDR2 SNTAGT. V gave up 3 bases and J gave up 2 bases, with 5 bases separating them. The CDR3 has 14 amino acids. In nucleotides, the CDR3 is TGTGCCAGCAGTGAGGGGGCTGGGGCCAACGTCCTGACTTTC. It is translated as CASSEGAGANVLTF.

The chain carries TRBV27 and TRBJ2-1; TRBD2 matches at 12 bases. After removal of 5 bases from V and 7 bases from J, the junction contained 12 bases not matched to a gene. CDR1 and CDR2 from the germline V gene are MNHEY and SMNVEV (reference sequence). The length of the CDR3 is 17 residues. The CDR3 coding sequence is TGTGCCAGCAGTACCCGACTAGCGGGAGCACCGGGGAATGAGCAGTTCTTC. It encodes CASSTRLAGAPGNEQFF.

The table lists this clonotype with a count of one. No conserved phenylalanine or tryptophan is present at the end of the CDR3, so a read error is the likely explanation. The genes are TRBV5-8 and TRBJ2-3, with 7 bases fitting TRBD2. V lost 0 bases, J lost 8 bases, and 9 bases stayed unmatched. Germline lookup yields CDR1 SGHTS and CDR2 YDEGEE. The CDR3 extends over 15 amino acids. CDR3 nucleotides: TGTGCCAGCAGCTTGGAGGATAGCGGGTACTCTACGCAGTATCTT. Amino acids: CASSLEDSGYSTQYL.

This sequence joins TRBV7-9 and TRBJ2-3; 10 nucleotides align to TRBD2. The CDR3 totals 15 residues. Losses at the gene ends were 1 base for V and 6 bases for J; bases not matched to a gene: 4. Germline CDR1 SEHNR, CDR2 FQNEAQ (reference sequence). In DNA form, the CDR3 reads TGTGCCAGCAGCTTAGGTCCTAGCGGGAGCGATACGCAGTATTTT. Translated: CASSLGPSGSDTQYF.

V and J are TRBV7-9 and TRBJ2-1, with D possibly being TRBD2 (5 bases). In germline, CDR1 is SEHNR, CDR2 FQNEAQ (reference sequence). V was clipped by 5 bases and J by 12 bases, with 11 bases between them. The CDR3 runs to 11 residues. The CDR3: CASSPGLRQFF. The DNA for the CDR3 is TGTGCCAGCAGCCCCGGACTTCGGCAGTTCTTC. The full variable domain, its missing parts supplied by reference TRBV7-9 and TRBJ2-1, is DTGVSQNPRHKITKRGQNVTFRCDPISEHNRLYWYRQTLGQGPEFLTYFQNEAQLEKSRLLSDRFSAERPKGSFSTLEIQRTEQGDSAMYLCASSPGLRQFFGPGTRLTVL.

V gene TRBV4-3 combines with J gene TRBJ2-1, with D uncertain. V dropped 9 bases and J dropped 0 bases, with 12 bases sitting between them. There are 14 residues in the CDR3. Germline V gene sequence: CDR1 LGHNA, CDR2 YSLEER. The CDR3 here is CASFGGYSYNEQFF. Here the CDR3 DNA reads TGCGCCAGTTTTGGCGGATACTCCTACAATGAGCAGTTCTTC.

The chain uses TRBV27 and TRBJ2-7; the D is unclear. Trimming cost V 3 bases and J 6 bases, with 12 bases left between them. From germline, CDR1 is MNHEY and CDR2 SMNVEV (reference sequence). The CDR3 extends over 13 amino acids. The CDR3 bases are TGTGCCAGCAGTTTTCGGCCCCCAAGCGAGCAGTACTTC. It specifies CASSFRPPSEQYF.

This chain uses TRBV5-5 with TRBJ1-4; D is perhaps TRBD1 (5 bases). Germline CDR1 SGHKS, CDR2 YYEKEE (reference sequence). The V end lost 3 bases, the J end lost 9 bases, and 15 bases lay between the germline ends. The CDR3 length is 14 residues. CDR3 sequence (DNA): TGTGCCAGCAGCTACGGGGCCCCCACCAAAAAACTGTTTTTT. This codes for CASSYGAPTKKLFF.

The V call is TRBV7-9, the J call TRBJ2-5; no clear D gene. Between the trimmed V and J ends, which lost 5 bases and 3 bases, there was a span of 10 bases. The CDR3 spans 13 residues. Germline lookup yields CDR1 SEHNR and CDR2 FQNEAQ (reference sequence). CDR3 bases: TGTGCCAGCAGCCTACCCTTCGAAGAGACCCAGTACTTC. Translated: CASSLPFEETQYF. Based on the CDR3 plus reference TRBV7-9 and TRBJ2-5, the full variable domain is DTGVSQNPRHKITKRGQNVTFRCDPISEHNRLYWYRQTLGQGPEFLTYFQNEAQLEKSRLLSDRFSAERPKGSFSTLEIQRTEQGDSAMYLCASSLPFEETQYFGPGTRLLVL.

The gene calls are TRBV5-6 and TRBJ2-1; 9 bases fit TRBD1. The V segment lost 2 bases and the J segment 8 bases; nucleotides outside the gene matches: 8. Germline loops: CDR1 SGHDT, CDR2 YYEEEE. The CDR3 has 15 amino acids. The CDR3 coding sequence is TGTGCCAGCAGCTTTGAACAGGGGGCATTAGATGAGCAGTTCTTC. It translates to CASSFEQGALDEQFF.

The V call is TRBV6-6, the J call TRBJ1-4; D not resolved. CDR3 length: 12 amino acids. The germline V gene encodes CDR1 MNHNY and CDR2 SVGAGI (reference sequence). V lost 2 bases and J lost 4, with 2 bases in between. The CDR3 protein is CASSYVNEKLFF. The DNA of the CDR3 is TGTGCCAGCAGTTACGTTAATGAAAAACTGTTTTTT.

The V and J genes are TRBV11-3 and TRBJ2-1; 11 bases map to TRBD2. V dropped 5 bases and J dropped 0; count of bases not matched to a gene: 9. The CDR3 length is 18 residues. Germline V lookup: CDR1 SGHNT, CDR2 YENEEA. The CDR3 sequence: CASSHSGTSGSSYNEQFF. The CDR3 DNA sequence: TGTGCCAGCAGCCACTCCGGGACTAGCGGAAGCTCCTACAATGAGCAGTTCTTC.

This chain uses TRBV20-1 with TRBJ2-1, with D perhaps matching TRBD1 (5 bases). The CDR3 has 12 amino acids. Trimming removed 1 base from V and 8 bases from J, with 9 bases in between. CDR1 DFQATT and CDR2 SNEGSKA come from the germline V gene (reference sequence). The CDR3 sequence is CSARGQGHEQFF. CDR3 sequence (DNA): TGCAGTGCTAGAGGGCAGGGCCATGAGCAGTTCTTC.

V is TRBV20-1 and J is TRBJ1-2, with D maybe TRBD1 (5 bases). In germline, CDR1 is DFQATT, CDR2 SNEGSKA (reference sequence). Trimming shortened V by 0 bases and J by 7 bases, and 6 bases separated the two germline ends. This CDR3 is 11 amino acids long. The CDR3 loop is CSAREGVGYTF. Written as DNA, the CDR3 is TGCAGTGCTAGAGAAGGGGTTGGCTACACCTTC.

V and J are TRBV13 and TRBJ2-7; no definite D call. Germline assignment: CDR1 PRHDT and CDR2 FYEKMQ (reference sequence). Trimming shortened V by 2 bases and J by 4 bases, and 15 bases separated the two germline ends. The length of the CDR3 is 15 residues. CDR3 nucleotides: TGTGCCAGCAGCTTAAACGTGGCAGAAGTATACGAGCAGTACTTC. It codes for CASSLNVAEVYEQYF.

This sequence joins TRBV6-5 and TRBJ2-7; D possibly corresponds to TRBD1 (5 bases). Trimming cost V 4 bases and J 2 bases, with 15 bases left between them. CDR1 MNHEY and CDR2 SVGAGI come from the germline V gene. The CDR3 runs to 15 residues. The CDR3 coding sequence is TGTGCCAGCAGTTCGCCAACAGGTAACCCCTACGAGCAGTACTTC. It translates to CASSSPTGNPYEQYF.

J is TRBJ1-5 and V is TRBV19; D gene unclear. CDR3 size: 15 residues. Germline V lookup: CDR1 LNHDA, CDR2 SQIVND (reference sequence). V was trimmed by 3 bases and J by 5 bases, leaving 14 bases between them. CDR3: CASSIYFGPHQPQHF. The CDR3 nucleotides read TGTGCCAGTAGTATTTATTTTGGGCCCCATCAGCCCCAGCATTTT.

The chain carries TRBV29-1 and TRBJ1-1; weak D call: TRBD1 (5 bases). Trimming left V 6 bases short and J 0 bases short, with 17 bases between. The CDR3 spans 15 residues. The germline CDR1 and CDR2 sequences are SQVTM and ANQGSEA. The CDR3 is CSVLTLVGVNTEAFF. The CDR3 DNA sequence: TGCAGCGTCCTTACCCTGGTGGGGGTGAACACTGAAGCTTTCTTT. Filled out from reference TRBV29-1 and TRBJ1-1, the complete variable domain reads SAVISQKPSRDICQRGTSLTIQCQVDSQVTMMFWYRQQPGQSLTLIATANQGSEATYESGFVIDKFPISRPNLTFSTLTVSNMSPEDSSIYLCSVLTLVGVNTEAFFGQGTRLTVV.

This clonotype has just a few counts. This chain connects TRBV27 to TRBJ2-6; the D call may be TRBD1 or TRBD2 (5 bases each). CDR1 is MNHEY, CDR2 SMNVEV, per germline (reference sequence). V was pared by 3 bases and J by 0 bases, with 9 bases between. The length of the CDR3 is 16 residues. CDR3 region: CASSFGTVSGANVLTF. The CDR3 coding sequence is TGTGCCAGCAGTTTTGGGACGGTCTCTGGGGCCAACGTCCTGACTTTC. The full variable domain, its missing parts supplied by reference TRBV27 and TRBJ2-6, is EAQVTQNPRYLITVTGKKLTVTCSQNMNHEYMSWYRQDPGLGLRQIYYSMNVEVTDKGDVPEGYKVSRKEKRNFPLILESPSPNQTSLYFCASSFGTVSGANVLTFGAGSRLTVL.

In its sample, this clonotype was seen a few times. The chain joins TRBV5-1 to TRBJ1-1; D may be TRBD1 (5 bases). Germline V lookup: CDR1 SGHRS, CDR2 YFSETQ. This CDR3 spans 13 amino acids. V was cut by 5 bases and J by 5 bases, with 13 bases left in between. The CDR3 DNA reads TGCGCCAGCAGACTTGGTGGGGGGACTGAAGCTTTCTTT. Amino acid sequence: CASRLGGGTEAFF.

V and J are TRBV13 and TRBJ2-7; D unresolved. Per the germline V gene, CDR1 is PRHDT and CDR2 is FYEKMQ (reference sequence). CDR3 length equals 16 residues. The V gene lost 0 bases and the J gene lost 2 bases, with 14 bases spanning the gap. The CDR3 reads CASSLGQDKKPYEQYF. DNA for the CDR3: TGTGCCAGCAGCTTAGGGCAGGATAAGAAGCCCTACGAGCAGTACTTC. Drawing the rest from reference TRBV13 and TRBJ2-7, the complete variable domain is AAGVIQSPRHLIKEKRETATLKCYPIPRHDTVYWYQQGPGQDPQFLISFYEKMQSDKGSIPDRFSAQQFSDYHSELNMSSLELGDSALYFCASSLGQDKKPYEQYFGPGTRLTVT.

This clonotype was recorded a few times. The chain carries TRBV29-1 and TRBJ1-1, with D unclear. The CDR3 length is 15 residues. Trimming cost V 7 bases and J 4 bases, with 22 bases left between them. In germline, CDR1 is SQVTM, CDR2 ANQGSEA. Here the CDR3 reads CSAGGSRSPLTEAFF. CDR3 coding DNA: TGCAGCGCTGGAGGGTCCAGAAGCCCACTCACTGAAGCTTTCTTT.

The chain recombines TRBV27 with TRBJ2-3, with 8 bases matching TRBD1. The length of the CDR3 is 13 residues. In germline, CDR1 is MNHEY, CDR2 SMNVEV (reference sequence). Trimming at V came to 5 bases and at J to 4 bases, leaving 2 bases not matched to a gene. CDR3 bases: TGTGCCAGCAGTCCAGGGGGCGCAGATACGCAGTATTTT. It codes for CASSPGGADTQYF.

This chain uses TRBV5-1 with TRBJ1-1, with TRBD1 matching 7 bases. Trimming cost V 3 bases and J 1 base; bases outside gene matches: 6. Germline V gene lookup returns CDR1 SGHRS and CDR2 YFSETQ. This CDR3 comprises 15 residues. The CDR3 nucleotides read TGCGCCAGCAGCTCCCGGGGACAGCCGAACACTGAAGCTTTCTTT. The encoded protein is CASSSRGQPNTEAFF.